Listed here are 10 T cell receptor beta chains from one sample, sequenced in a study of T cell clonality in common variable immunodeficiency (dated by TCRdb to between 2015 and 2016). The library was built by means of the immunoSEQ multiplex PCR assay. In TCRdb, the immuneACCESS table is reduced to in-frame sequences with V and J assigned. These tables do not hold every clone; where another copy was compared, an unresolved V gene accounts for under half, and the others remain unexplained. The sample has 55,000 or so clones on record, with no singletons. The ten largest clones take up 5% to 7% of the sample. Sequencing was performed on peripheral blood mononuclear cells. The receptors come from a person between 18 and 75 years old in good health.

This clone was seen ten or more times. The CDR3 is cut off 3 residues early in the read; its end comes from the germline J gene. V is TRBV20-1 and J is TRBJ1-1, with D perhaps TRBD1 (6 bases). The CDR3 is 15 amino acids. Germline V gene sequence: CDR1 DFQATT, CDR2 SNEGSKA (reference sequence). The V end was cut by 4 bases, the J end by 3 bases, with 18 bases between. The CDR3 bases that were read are TGCAGTGCTAAACGGGAAGGGGGTGGGGACACTGAA. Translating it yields CSAKREGGGDTE. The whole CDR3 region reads CSAKREGGGDTEAFF.

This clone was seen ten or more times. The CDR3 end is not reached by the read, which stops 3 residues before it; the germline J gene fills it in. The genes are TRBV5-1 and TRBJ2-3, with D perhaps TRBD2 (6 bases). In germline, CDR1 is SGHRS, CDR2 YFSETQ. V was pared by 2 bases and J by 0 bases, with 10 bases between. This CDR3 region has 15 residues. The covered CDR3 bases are TGCGCCAGCAGCTTTGAGGAGGGTAGCACAGATACG. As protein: CASSFEEGSTDT. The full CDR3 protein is CASSFEEGSTDTQYF.

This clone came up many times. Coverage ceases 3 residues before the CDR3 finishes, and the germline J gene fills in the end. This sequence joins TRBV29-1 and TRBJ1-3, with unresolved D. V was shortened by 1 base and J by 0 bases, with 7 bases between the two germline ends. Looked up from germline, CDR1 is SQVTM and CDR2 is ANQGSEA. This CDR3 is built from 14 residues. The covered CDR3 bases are TGCAGCGTTGAAGGACTGAACTCTGGAAACACC. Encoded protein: CSVEGLNSGNT. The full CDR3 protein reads CSVEGLNSGNTIYF.

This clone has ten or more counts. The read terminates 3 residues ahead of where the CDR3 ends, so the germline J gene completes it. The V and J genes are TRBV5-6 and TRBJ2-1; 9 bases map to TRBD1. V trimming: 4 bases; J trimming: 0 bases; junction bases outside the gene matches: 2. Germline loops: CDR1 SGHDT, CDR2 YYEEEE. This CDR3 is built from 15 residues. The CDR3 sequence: CASSRTGVSYNEQFF. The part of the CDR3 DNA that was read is TGTGCCAGCAGCCGGACAGGGGTCTCCTACAATGAG.

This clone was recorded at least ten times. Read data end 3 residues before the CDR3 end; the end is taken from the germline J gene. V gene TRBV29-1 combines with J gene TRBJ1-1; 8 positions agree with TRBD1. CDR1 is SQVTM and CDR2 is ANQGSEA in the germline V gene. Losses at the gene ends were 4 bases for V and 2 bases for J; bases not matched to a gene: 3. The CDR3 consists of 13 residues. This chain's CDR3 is CSVGQGHNTEAFF. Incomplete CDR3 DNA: TGCAGCGTTGGACAGGGGCATAACACTGAA.

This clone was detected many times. CDR3 DNA (partial): TGCAGTGCTAGTATCGACAGGGGGAATCCCTACGAG. It translates to CSASIDRGNPYE. The entire CDR3 reads CSASIDRGNPYEQYF. The genes are TRBV20-1 and TRBJ2-7, with 9 nucleotides matching TRBD1. The read ends 3 residues early relative to the CDR3; the germline J gene fills the gap. Germline-derived CDR1 and CDR2 are DFQATT and SNEGSKA (reference sequence). CDR3 length equals 15 residues. V lost 3 bases to trimming and J lost 2 bases; unmatched junction nucleotides: 8.

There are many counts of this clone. The CDR3 DNA, read in part, is TGCAGCGTTCCTACAGGGGGAGGCACAGATACG. It is translated as CSVPTGGGTDT. The complete CDR3 reads CSVPTGGGTDTQYF. The rearrangement joins TRBV29-1 to TRBJ2-3; 8 positions match TRBD1. The read is 3 residues too short to cover the CDR3 end, so that end is filled in from the germline J gene. This CDR3 has 14 amino acids. V was pared by 5 bases and J by 1 base, with 5 bases of the junction left unmatched. CDR1 and CDR2 from the germline V gene are SQVTM and ANQGSEA.

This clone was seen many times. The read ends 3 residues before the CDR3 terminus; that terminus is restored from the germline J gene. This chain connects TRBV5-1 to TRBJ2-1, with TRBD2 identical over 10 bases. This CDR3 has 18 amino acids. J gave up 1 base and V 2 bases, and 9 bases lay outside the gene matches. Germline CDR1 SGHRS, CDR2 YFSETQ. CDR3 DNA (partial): TGCGCCAGCAGCTTTTCTAGCGGGAGCGGAGCATCCTACAATGAG. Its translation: CASSFSSGSGASYNE. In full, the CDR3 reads CASSFSSGSGASYNEQFF.

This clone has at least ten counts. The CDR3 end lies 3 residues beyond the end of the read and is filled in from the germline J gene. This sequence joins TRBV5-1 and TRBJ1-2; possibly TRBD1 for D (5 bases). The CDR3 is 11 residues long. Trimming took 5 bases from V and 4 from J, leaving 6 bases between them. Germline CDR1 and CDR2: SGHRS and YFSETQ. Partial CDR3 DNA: TGCGCCAGCAGTGGGGCCTATGGC. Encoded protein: CASSGAYG. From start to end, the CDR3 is CASSGAYGYTF. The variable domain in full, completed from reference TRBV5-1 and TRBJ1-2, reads KAGVTQTPRYLIKTRGQQVTLSCSPISGHRSVSWYQQTPGQGLQFLFEYFSETQRNKGNFPGRFSGRQFSNSRSEMNVSTLELGDSALYLCASSGAYGYTFGSGTRLTVV.

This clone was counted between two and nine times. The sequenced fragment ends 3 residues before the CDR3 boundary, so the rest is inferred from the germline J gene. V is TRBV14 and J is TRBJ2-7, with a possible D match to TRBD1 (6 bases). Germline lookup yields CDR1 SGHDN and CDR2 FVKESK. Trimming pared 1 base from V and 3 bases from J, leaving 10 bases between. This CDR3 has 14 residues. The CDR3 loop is CASSQAPRGYEQYF. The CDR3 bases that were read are TGTGCCAGCAGCCAAGCGCCCAGGGGCTACGAG.